Listed here are 26 T cell receptor beta chains from one sample, sequenced in a study of blood T cell repertoires in COVID-19. The table came from immunoSEQ multiplex PCR; TCRdb's copy has only in-frame clones and leaves some out. Altogether about 210,000 clones are present, approximately 85% being singletons, with the ten largest covering approximately 2.4%. Source material: peripheral blood. These receptor sequences come from a woman in her sixties or seventies with COVID-19, enrolled during active disease.

The rearrangement joins TRBV20-1 to TRBJ2-7; no reliable D call. Germline V gene sequence: CDR1 DFQATT, CDR2 SNEGSKA (reference sequence). This CDR3 has 13 amino acids. Trimming cost V 3 bases and J 2 bases, with 11 bases left between them. CDR3 nucleotides: TGCAGTGCTAGTACGACAACTCCCTACGAGCAGTACTTC. It translates to CSASTTTPYEQYF.

This clone was detected a few times. The chain employs TRBV11-3 and TRBJ2-1, with 11 bases fitting TRBD2. After removal of 6 bases from V and 9 bases from J, the junction contained 7 bases not matched to a gene. Per germline, CDR1 SGHNT and CDR2 YENEEA. The CDR3 totals 14 residues. CDR3 bases: TGTGCCAGCAGGACACTAGCGGGAGTGGGTGAGCAGTTCTTC. Translated, it gives CASRTLAGVGEQFF.

This clone was detected a few times. The chain links TRBV21-1 to TRBJ1-1; the D segment call TRBD1 is taken from the table without a DNA check. TRBV21-1 is a documented pseudogene. The CDR3 loop spans 19 amino acids. The CDR3 region has the DNA TGTGCCAGCAGCAAAGGGGGGTGGGCCCCGGGACAGGGGGCCCCTGAAGCTTTCTTT. It is translated as CASSKGGWAPGQGAPEAFF.

The V and J genes are TRBV4-3 and TRBJ1-2; 8 bases map to TRBD1. CDR3 length: 17 residues. V shed 3 bases and J 0 bases; nucleotides not matched to a gene: 9. The germline CDR1 and CDR2 sequences are LGHNA and YSLEER. CDR3 in DNA: TGCGCCAGCAGCCAGAGACAGGGGACCAGAACTAACTATGGCTACACCTTC. This translates into CASSQRQGTRTNYGYTF.

The table lists this clone with a count of one. The V and J genes are TRBV18 and TRBJ1-6, with a possible D match to TRBD1 (5 bases). The CDR3 sequence is 13 residues long. The germline V gene has CDR1 KGHSH and CDR2 LQKENI. Between the trimmed V and J ends, which lost 3 bases and 9 bases, there was a span of 9 bases. This CDR3 is CASSPGPSSPLHF. In nucleotides, the CDR3 is TGTGCCAGCTCACCGGGGCCGAGTTCACCCCTCCACTTT.

This clone was observed at least ten times. The rearrangement uses TRBV6-1 and TRBJ1-2, with 10 bases identical to TRBD1. CDR1 is MNHNS and CDR2 is SASEGT in the germline V gene. This CDR3 comprises 14 residues. Trimming at V came to 3 bases and at J to 3 bases, leaving 1 base not matched to a gene. CDR3 protein: CASSEDRGDYGYTF. In DNA, the CDR3 is TGTGCCAGCAGTGAGGACAGGGGGGACTATGGCTACACCTTC.

The rearrangement uses TRBV4-2 and TRBJ1-3; 9 nucleotides agree with TRBD1. Germline assignment: CDR1 LGHNA and CDR2 YNFKEQ. The CDR3 sequence is 16 residues long. With 3 bases clipped from V and 3 bases from J, the junction kept 6 bases outside the gene matches. The CDR3 spells CASSQEDRGFGNTIYF. CDR3 coding DNA: TGTGCCAGCAGCCAGGAGGACAGGGGTTTTGGAAACACCATATATTTT.

The V call is TRBV6-2 or TRBV6-3, the J call TRBJ2-4; TRBD1 might be the D (5 bases). The germline gives CDR1 MNHEY, CDR2 SVGEGT. V dropped 2 bases and J dropped 3 bases, with 14 bases sitting between them. There are 16 residues in the CDR3. CDR3 DNA: TGTGCCAGCAGTTACGAGGCAACCAGGGACAAAAACATTCAGTACTTC. This translates into CASSYEATRDKNIQYF.

This clone was seen once. The chain uses TRBV18 and TRBJ1-1; 9 bases agree with TRBD1. CDR3 size: 17 residues. Trimming removed 3 bases from V and 0 bases from J; junction bases left unmatched: 8. Germline CDR1 reads KGHSH; CDR2 reads LQKENI. CDR3 in DNA: TGTGCCAGCTCACCCTCAGGGGGACAGGGCATGAACACTGAAGCTTTCTTT. Translated, it gives CASSPSGGQGMNTEAFF.

The V gene is TRBV11-2, the J gene TRBJ2-5; 8 bases fit TRBD1. V shed 4 bases, J shed 9 bases, and the junction held 13 bases outside the gene matches. The CDR3 length is 15 residues. Per the germline V gene, CDR1 is SGHAT and CDR2 is FQNNGV. The CDR3 sequence is CASSWTGLSGAAQYF. The CDR3 nucleotides read TGTGCCAGCAGCTGGACAGGGTTGAGTGGGGCGGCCCAGTACTTC. The full variable domain, completed using reference TRBV11-2 and TRBJ2-5, is EAGVAQSPRYKIIEKRQSVAFWCNPISGHATLYWYQQILGQGPKLLIQFQNNGVVDDSQLPKDRFSAERLKGVDSTLKIQPAKLEDSAVYLCASSWTGLSGAAQYFGPGTRLLVL.

The chain recombines TRBV5-4 with TRBJ2-1, with D uncertain. Germline CDR1 SGHNT, CDR2 YYREEE (reference sequence). V lost 1 base to trimming and J lost 1 base, with 9 bases between them. This CDR3 contains 15 residues. The CDR3 reads CASSLQGDSYNEQFF. The CDR3, as DNA: TGTGCCAGCAGCTTGCAAGGAGATTCCTACAATGAGCAGTTCTTC.

This clone has only one observation. The chain combines TRBV18 with TRBJ2-7; weak D call: TRBD2 (5 bases). Germline V lookup: CDR1 KGHSH, CDR2 LQKENI. The CDR3 contains 16 residues. The V end lost 1 base, the J end lost 7 bases, and 20 bases lay between the germline ends. CDR3 sequence (DNA): TGTGCCAGCTCACCACAACGACAAGGGTCGTCGGGAGAGCAGTACTTC. Translated, it gives CASSPQRQGSSGEQYF.

Here the CDR3 DNA reads TGTGCCAGCAGTGAGGTTAGCGGGAGAGGGACAGATACGCAGTATTTT. Its translation is CASSEVSGRGTDTQYF. The chain links TRBV25-1 to TRBJ2-3, with 9 nucleotides matching TRBD2. Germline V lookup: CDR1 MGHDK, CDR2 SYGVNS. CDR3 length: 16 residues. V lost 3 bases to trimming and J lost 3 bases; unmatched junction nucleotides: 7.

V is TRBV9 and J is TRBJ1-4; D is uncertain. With 0 bases removed from V and 7 bases from J, the gap between germline ends came to 10 bases. CDR3 size: 14 residues. Germline V gene sequence: CDR1 SGDLS, CDR2 YYNGEE. CDR3 nucleotides: TGTGCCAGCAGCGTAGCTGTAGGGAGTGAAAAACTGTTTTTT. It translates to CASSVAVGSEKLFF.

This clone showed up just once. The CDR3 sequence is CASSPRRSPDTIYF. The CDR3 nucleotides read TGTGCCAGCAGCCCCCGGAGGTCTCCCGACACCATATATTTT. The chain has TRBV9 and TRBJ1-3; D unclear. The germline V gene encodes CDR1 SGDLS and CDR2 YYNGEE. The CDR3 contains 14 residues. Between the trimmed V and J ends, which lost 4 bases and 8 bases, there was a span of 16 bases.

The count of this clone is one. The V and J genes are TRBV7-3 and TRBJ2-3, with 10 bases aligning to TRBD2. Germline V gene lookup returns CDR1 SGHTA and CDR2 FQGTGA. This CDR3 region has 17 residues. The V segment lost 5 bases and the J segment 1 base; nucleotides outside the gene matches: 9. This CDR3 reads CASSQFASGGGTDTQYF. The CDR3 region has the DNA TGTGCCAGCAGCCAATTTGCTAGCGGGGGCGGCACAGATACGCAGTATTTT.

V and J are TRBV7-2 and TRBJ1-4; D gene uncertain. Germline CDR1 SGHTA, CDR2 FQGNSA. The CDR3 is 15 residues long. V was shortened by 1 base and J by 0 bases, with 6 bases between the two germline ends. CDR3 in amino acids: CASSLDYATNEKLFF. DNA of the CDR3: TGTGCCAGCAGCTTAGACTATGCAACTAATGAAAAACTGTTTTTT.

The genes are TRBV6-2 or TRBV6-3 and TRBJ2-5; 8 bases are shared with TRBD2. Germline V gene lookup returns CDR1 MNHEY and CDR2 SVGEGT. This CDR3 spans 14 amino acids. V shed 4 bases, J shed 4 bases, and the junction held 5 bases outside the gene matches. This chain's CDR3 is CASSSGTRGETQYF. CDR3 DNA: TGTGCCAGCAGTTCCGGGACTAGAGGAGAGACCCAGTACTTC.

This chain connects TRBV3-1 (or the pseudogene TRBV3-2) to TRBJ1-1; no clear D. From germline, CDR1 is LGHDT and CDR2 YNNKEL (reference sequence). The CDR3 runs to 11 residues. V was pared by 2 bases and J by 7 bases, with 5 bases between. The CDR3 spells CASSQLGEAFF. In DNA, the CDR3 is TGTGCCAGCAGCCAACTAGGTGAAGCTTTCTTT.

The gene calls are TRBV11-3 and TRBJ1-1, with 9 bases lining up with TRBD1. The V and J ends lost 5 bases and 5 bases, in that order; junction bases with no gene match: 6. Germline CDR1 SGHNT, CDR2 YENEEA. The CDR3 covers 14 residues. The CDR3 coding sequence is TGTGCCAGCAGCCTCGGACAGGGGAAGACTGAAGCTTTCTTT. Translation: CASSLGQGKTEAFF.

The chain uses TRBV29-1 and TRBJ1-1; TRBD1 matches at 7 bases. Germline values: CDR1 SQVTM, CDR2 ANQGSEA. Trimming removed 7 bases from V and 4 bases from J; junction bases left unmatched: 15. The CDR3 length is 15 residues. Here the CDR3 reads CSGDQGVGIGTEAFF. The CDR3 nucleotides are TGCAGCGGGGATCAGGGGGTGGGTATCGGCACTGAAGCTTTCTTT.

The gene calls are TRBV19 and TRBJ2-5, with D possibly matching TRBD2 (5 bases). This CDR3 is 14 amino acids long. Per the germline V gene, CDR1 is LNHDA and CDR2 is SQIVND (reference sequence). Trimming shortened V by 4 bases and J by 5 bases, and 14 bases separated the two germline ends. Written as DNA, the CDR3 is TGTGCCAGTAGTACGCAACTAGTTGCGGAGACCCAGTACTTC. It translates to CASSTQLVAETQYF.

This clone appeared a few times. The V and J genes are TRBV15 and TRBJ1-2; 7 positions agree with TRBD1. The CDR3 has 15 amino acids. Germline assignment: CDR1 LNHNV and CDR2 YYDKDF (reference sequence). The J segment lost 5 bases and the V segment lost 5 bases, leaving 11 bases of the junction unmatched. CDR3 DNA sequence: TGTGCCACCAGCGAAAGTCCGGGACAGACTTATGGCTACACCTTC. It encodes CATSESPGQTYGYTF.

This chain connects TRBV9 to TRBJ1-1; D is unresolved. The CDR3 consists of 15 residues. V was pared by 4 bases and J by 5 bases, with 18 bases between. Germline V gene data show CDR1 as SGDLS and CDR2 as YYNGEE. The CDR3: CASSPPKGSGTEAFF. DNA for the CDR3: TGTGCCAGCAGCCCCCCTAAGGGCTCGGGGACTGAAGCTTTCTTT.

This chain uses TRBV19 with TRBJ1-4; TRBD1 is a possible D gene (6 bases). Deletions cut 8 bases from V and 8 bases from J, with 21 bases between. The CDR3 is 15 residues long. Germline assignment: CDR1 LNHDA and CDR2 SQIVND (reference sequence). The CDR3 nucleotides read TGTGCCAGTGCTAACAGGGCGTTAAGCGGCGAAAAACTGTTTTTT. Its protein is CASANRALSGEKLFF.

The chain combines TRBV13 with TRBJ1-4, with D possibly TRBD1 on 5 matching bases. The CDR3 runs to 15 residues. V was pared by 7 bases and J by 4 bases, with 16 bases between. Germline assignment: CDR1 PRHDT and CDR2 FYEKMQ (reference sequence). The CDR3 sequence: CASTRWGRGNEKLFF. The CDR3, as DNA: TGTGCCAGCACCAGGTGGGGCCGCGGTAATGAAAAACTGTTTTTT.